This entry lists 20 T cell receptor beta chains sequenced from one sample in a study of molecular identifiers for immune sequencing clone quantification. Each CDR3 protein gets one entry after TCRdb re-called the PCR reads with MiXCR. This table has some 320,000 distinct CDR3 sequences, 20% to 25% appearing once. Sequenced input: naive CD8+ T cells from blood, with Jurkat cell RNA spiked in. Regarding subset: FACS-sorted CD8+CD4-CCR7+CD45RA+ naive T cells. Receptors originate from a human donor in good health. Some libraries in this study had Jurkat cell RNA spiked in.

This clonotype has at least ten counts. The chain links TRBV5-1 to TRBJ1-1; D is possibly TRBD1 (6 bases). The germline V and J ends were trimmed by 2 bases and 0 bases, with 11 bases remaining between them. From germline, CDR1 is SGHRS and CDR2 YFSETQ. The CDR3 covers 15 residues. CDR3 DNA sequence: TGCGCCAGCAGCTTAAAACAGGGTATGAACACTGAAGCTTTCTTT. Translation: CASSLKQGMNTEAFF.

This sequence joins TRBV29-1 and TRBJ1-1, with 9 bases fitting TRBD1. With 1 base clipped from V and 0 bases from J, the junction kept 9 bases outside the gene matches. Germline-derived CDR1 and CDR2 are SQVTM and ANQGSEA. The CDR3 runs 17 residues. CDR3 protein: CSVEGGQGRRVNTEAFF. For the CDR3, the DNA is TGCAGCGTTGAAGGGGGACAGGGTAGGAGGGTGAACACTGAAGCTTTCTTT.

This clonotype was counted many times. The CDR3 DNA sequence: TGTGCCAGTAGTGCGACAGAGAGAGCCTACGAGCAGTACTTC. Translated, it gives CASSATERAYEQYF. The V call is TRBV19, the J call TRBJ2-7, with D perhaps TRBD1 (5 bases). Germline V gene lookup returns CDR1 LNHDA and CDR2 SQIVND (reference sequence). V was pared by 5 bases and J by 2 bases, with 13 bases between. CDR3 length: 14 residues. Together with reference TRBV19 and TRBJ2-7, the CDR3 gives the full variable domain: DGGITQSPKYLFRKEGQNVTLSCEQNLNHDAMYWYRQDPGQGLRLIYYSQIVNDFQKGDIAEGYSVSREKKESFPLTVTSAQKNPTAFYLCASSATERAYEQYFGPGTRLTVT.

This clonotype was counted ten times or more. The CDR3 loop reads CASSREPAGAYNEQFF. Written as DNA, the CDR3 is TGCGCCAGCAGCCGGGAGCCGGCAGGGGCCTACAATGAGCAGTTCTTC. The V call is TRBV4-3, the J call TRBJ2-1; a possible D gene is TRBD1 (6 bases). Trimming pared 4 bases from V and 2 bases from J, leaving 15 bases between. This CDR3 contains 16 residues. Germline lookup yields CDR1 LGHNA and CDR2 YSLEER.

The chain joins TRBV3-1 to TRBJ2-7; TRBD2 is a possible D gene (5 bases). Germline CDR1 LGHDT, CDR2 YNNKEL (reference sequence). This CDR3 contains 16 residues. The V end lost 1 base, the J end lost 0 bases, and 13 bases lay between the germline ends. This chain's CDR3 is CASSQGGPGSSYEQYF. As DNA, the CDR3 is TGTGCCAGCAGCCAAGGAGGTCCGGGAAGCTCCTACGAGCAGTACTTC.

This clonotype was counted ten times or more. V gene TRBV7-9 combines with J gene TRBJ2-2, with 7 bases fitting TRBD1. The germline gives CDR1 SEHNR, CDR2 FQNEAQ (reference sequence). The CDR3 loop spans 14 amino acids. J was trimmed by 2 bases and V by 7 bases; bases with no gene match: 4. In nucleotides, the CDR3 is TGTGCCAGCACGGGACAGATCAACACCGGGGAGCTGTTTTTT. This codes for CASTGQINTGELFF.

In its sample, this clonotype was seen many times. This sequence joins TRBV6-5 and TRBJ2-7, with D perhaps matching TRBD1 (7 bases). Germline CDR1 reads MNHEY; CDR2 reads SVGAGI. Trimming cost V 2 bases and J 2 bases, with 13 bases left between them. The CDR3 has 15 amino acids. The CDR3, as DNA: TGTGCCAGCAGTTACGGGGCAGGGGGGACCTACGAGCAGTACTTC. This translates into CASSYGAGGTYEQYF.

The sample holds many counts of this clonotype. This rearrangement joins TRBV29-1 to TRBJ2-3; D might be TRBD1 (6 bases). The germline gives CDR1 SQVTM, CDR2 ANQGSEA. The length of the CDR3 is 15 residues. The V end was cut by 5 bases, the J end by 1 base, with 16 bases between. CDR3 DNA: TGCAGCGTTTGCCCAGGGGAGCTTTGCACAGATACGCAGTATTTT. Amino acids: CSVCPGELCTDTQYF.

This clonotype was recorded at least ten times. V usage is TRBV7-9 and J usage is TRBJ2-7; D call uncertain. CDR3 size: 13 residues. The V gene's germline CDR1 is SEHNR and CDR2 FQNEAQ (reference sequence). The V gene lost 4 bases and the J gene lost 6 bases, with 13 bases spanning the gap. CDR3 residues: CASSSGPRFEQYF. CDR3 sequence (DNA): TGTGCCAGCAGCTCGGGCCCTCGATTCGAGCAGTACTTC.

This clonotype has a count of ten or more. The chain has TRBV7-6 and TRBJ2-3; 9 nucleotides line up with TRBD1. V lost 5 bases and J lost 2; bases outside the gene matches: 8. The CDR3 has 16 residues. Per the germline V gene, CDR1 is SGHVS and CDR2 is FNYEAQ. CDR3 DNA: TGTGCCAGCAGCAAGGGACAGGGTAGAGTCACAGATACGCAGTATTTT. Translating it yields CASSKGQGRVTDTQYF.

This clonotype was observed many times. The chain employs TRBV6-5 and TRBJ1-1; D not resolved. Germline CDR1 is MNHEY and CDR2 is SVGAGI. This CDR3 has 12 amino acids. V was cut by 5 bases and J by 5 bases, with 9 bases left in between. As DNA, the CDR3 is TGTGCCAGCAGTGCCCAGGCGACTGAAGCTTTCTTT. This translates into CASSAQATEAFF.

This clonotype has a handful of counts. This chain links TRBV28 with TRBJ2-7, with 13 nucleotides matching TRBD2. J lost 0 bases, V lost 5 bases, and 10 bases had no gene match. The CDR3 contains 18 residues. In germline, CDR1 is MDHEN, CDR2 SYDVKM. CDR3 region: CASSLGLAGVVSSYEQYF. CDR3 nucleotides: TGTGCCAGCAGTCTCGGACTAGCGGGAGTTGTCAGCTCCTACGAGCAGTACTTC.

Turning to this clonotype: A much larger clonotype is one base distant, so this may be a read error. The chain links TRBV6-5 to TRBJ1-1; D ambiguous. V was pared by 0 bases and J by 0 bases, with 14 bases between. Germline V gene sequence: CDR1 MNHEY, CDR2 SVGAGI. The CDR3 is made up of 17 amino acids. CDR3 in DNA: TGTGCCAGCAGTTACTCGGTGGATATTGTCATGAACACTGAAGCTTTCTTT. Translated, it gives CASSYSVDIVMNTEAFF.

This rearrangement joins TRBV6-2 or TRBV6-3 to TRBJ2-7; no clear D gene. Germline lookup yields CDR1 MNHEY and CDR2 SVGEGT. V was pared by 4 bases and J by 6 bases, with 16 bases between. The CDR3 has 14 amino acids. CDR3 DNA: TGTGCCAGCAGTTCCGGTTTGGCCTGGGGCGAGCAGTACTTC. Its translation is CASSSGLAWGEQYF.

This clonotype was counted at least ten times. The genes are TRBV6-5 and TRBJ2-1; 14 bases match TRBD2. V dropped 5 bases and J dropped 4; count of bases not matched to a gene: 4. Germline V gene sequence: CDR1 MNHEY, CDR2 SVGAGI. CDR3 length: 16 amino acids. The CDR3 DNA is TGTGCCAGCAGTGGACTAGCGGGAGGAGAGTACAATGAGCAGTTCTTC. Translating gives CASSGLAGGEYNEQFF.

The gene calls are TRBV10-1 and TRBJ2-7, with 12 positions matching TRBD2. Germline V gene data show CDR1 as WNHNN and CDR2 as SYGVQD (reference sequence). This CDR3 comprises 15 residues. V shed 2 bases and J 5 bases; nucleotides not matched to a gene: 4. This chain's CDR3 is CASSERTSGTHEQYF. As DNA, the CDR3 is TGCGCCAGCAGTGAGAGGACTAGCGGGACCCACGAGCAGTACTTC.

The V gene is TRBV28, the J gene TRBJ2-7; either TRBD1 or TRBD2 may supply D (5 bases each). This CDR3 region has 14 residues. V was cut by 3 bases and J by 4 bases, with 13 bases left in between. In germline, CDR1 is MDHEN, CDR2 SYDVKM. This CDR3 reads CASSLERGAYEQYF. The CDR3 DNA sequence: TGTGCCAGCAGTTTGGAGAGGGGTGCATACGAGCAGTACTTC. The variable domain in full, with the rest retrieved from reference TRBV28 and TRBJ2-7, is DVKVTQSSRYLVKRTGEKVFLECVQDMDHENMFWYRQDPGLGLRLIYFSYDVKMKEKGDIPEGYSVSREKKERFSLILESASTNQTSMYLCASSLERGAYEQYFGPGTRLTVT.

This rearrangement joins TRBV29-1 to TRBJ2-2; a weak D match, TRBD2 (6 bases). This CDR3 region has 11 residues. Between the trimmed V and J ends, which lost 7 bases and 10 bases, there was a span of 13 bases. Germline assignment: CDR1 SQVTM and CDR2 ANQGSEA. The CDR3 coding sequence is TGCAGCGCCCTGGAGGGCGTGGAGCTGTTTTTT. It codes for CSALEGVELFF.

This clonotype was detected ten times or more. CDR3 residues: CASRPSGDSQRGKNIQYF. The CDR3 coding sequence is TGTGCCAGCAGACCCTCCGGGGACTCCCAACGCGGCAAAAACATTCAGTACTTC. This chain uses TRBV12-3 or TRBV12-4 with TRBJ2-4; weak D call: TRBD2 (6 bases). This CDR3 is 18 amino acids long. Trimming cost V 6 bases and J 3 bases, with 24 bases left between them.

This clonotype was observed a handful of times. The genes are TRBV19 and TRBJ2-3, with a possible D match to TRBD1 (6 bases). Between the trimmed V and J ends, which lost 7 bases and 2 bases, there was a span of 22 bases. This CDR3 is 17 amino acids long. Germline assignment: CDR1 LNHDA and CDR2 SQIVND (reference sequence). The CDR3 nucleotides read TGTGCCAGTATCTATATCATGAGGACAGCGGACACAGATACGCAGTATTTT. Translating it yields CASIYIMRTADTDTQYF.